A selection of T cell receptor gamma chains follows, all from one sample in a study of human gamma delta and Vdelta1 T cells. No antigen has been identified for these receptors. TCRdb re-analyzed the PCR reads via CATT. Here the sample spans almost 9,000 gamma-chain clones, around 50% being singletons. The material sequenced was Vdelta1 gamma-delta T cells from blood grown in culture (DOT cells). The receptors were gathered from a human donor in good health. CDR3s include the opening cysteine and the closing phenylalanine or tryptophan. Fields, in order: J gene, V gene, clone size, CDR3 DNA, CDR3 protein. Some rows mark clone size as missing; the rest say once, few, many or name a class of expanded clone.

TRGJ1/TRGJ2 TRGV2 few TGTGCCACCTGGGACCTATTCTATTATAAGAAACTCTTT CATWDLFYYKKLF
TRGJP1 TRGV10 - TGTGCTGCGTGGGATTCTGCCACTGGTTGGTTCAAGATATTT CAAWDSATGWFKIF
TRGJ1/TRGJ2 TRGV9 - TGTGCCTTGTGGGAGGTGCGATATAAGAAACTCTTT CALWEVRYKKLF
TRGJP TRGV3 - TGTGCCACCTGGGACAGGCAGGAGTTGGGCAAAAAAATCAAGGTATTT CATWDRQELGKKIKVF
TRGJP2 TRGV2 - TGTGCCACTTATCATAGTAGTGATTGGATCAAGACGTTT CATYHSSDWIKTF
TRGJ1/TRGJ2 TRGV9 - TGTGCCTTGTGGGAGTGCGATTATTATAAGAAACTCTTT CALWECDYYKKLF
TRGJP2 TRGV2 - TGTGCCACCTGGGACGTTGGTGATTGGATCAAGACGTTT CATWDVGDWIKTF
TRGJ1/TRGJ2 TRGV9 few TGTGCCTTGTGCCCTAATAAGAAACTCTTT CALCPNKKLF
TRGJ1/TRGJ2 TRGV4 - TGTGCCACCTGGGATGGACCGCCTTATTATAAGAAACTCTTT CATWDGPPYYKKLF
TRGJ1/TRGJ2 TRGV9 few TGTGCCTTGTGGGAGGTGCTGTATAAGAAACTCTTT CALWEVLYKKLF
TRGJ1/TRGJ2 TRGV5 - TGTGCCACCTGGATCCGTTATAAGAAACTCTTT CATWIRYKKLF
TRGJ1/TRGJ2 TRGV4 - TGTGCCACCTGGGATGGGCAGAATTATTATAAGAAACTCTTT CATWDGQNYYKKLF
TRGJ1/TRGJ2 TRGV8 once TGTGCCACCTGGGCCCGGCTTTATTATAAGAAACTCTTT CATWARLYYKKLF
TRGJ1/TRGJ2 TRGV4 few TGTGCCACCTGGTCCAATTATTATAAGAAACTCTTT CATWSNYYKKLF
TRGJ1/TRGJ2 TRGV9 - TGTGCCTTGTGGGAGACTGCGGATAAGAAACTCTTT CALWETADKKLF
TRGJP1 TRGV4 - TGTGCCACCTGGGTGCACCCGAACGAAAAGACGACCACTGGTTGGTTCAAGATATTT CATWVHPNEKTTTGWFKIF
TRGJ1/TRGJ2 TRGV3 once TGTGCCACCTGGGACAGGCAGAGGTATAAGAAACTCTTT CATWDRQRYKKLF
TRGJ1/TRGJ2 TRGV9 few TGTGCCTTGTGGGCAGCAAACTCTTTGTCGGATTATTATAAGAAACTCTTT CALWAANSLSDYYKKLF
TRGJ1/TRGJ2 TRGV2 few TGTGCCACCTGGGACGGGCCGAAGAAACTCTTT CATWDGPKKLF
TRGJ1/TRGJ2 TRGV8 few TGTGCCACCTGGGACAGGCGCTGGGTAAAGCGTCGTGGGAAACTCTTT CATWDRRWVKRRGKLF
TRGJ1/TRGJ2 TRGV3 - TGTGCCACCGGTAAACCCGCTATGAGTAAGAAACTCTTT CATGKPAMSKKLF
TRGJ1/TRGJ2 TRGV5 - TGTGCCACCTGGGACAGGCCCCTCGGGACTTTGATGTATTATAAGAAACTCTTT CATWDRPLGTLMYYKKLF
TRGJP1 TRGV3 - TGTGCCACCTGGGACAGGGAAGGTAGTGATTGGTTCAAGATATTT CATWDREGSDWFKIF
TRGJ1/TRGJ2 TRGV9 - TGTGCCTTGTGGGAGGTGGTGGAGGAGAAGTATTATAAGAAACTCTTT CALWEVVEEKYYKKLF
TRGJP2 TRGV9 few TGTGCCTTGTGGGAGGAGAACGAGTATAGTAGTGATTGGATCAAGACGTTT CALWEENEYSSDWIKTF
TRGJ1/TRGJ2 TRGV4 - TGTGCCACCTGGGATGGGCCCGCTTATTATAAGAAACTCTTT CATWDGPAYYKKLF
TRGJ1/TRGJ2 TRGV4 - TGTGCCACCTGGGATGCACCGCATTATAAGAAACTCTTT CATWDAPHYKKLF
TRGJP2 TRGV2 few TGTGCCACCTGGGGTAATAGTAGTGATTGGATCAAGACGTTT CATWGNSSDWIKTF
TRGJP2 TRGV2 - TGTGCCACCTGGGACAGTCCAAACAAATATAGTAGTGATTGGATCAAGACGTTT CATWDSPNKYSSDWIKTF
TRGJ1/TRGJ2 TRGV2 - TGTGCCACCTGGGACTGGCCGGGGAAACTCTTT CATWDWPGKLF
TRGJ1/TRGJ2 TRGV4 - TGTGCCACCTGGGATGCGTTGAATTATTATAAGAAACTCTTT CATWDALNYYKKLF
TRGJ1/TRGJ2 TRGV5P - TGTACCACCTGGGGCACGAATTATTATAAGAAACTCTTT CTTWGTNYYKKLF
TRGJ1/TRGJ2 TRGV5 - TGTGCCACCTGGGCCAGGCCCCGGGATAAGAAACTCTTT CATWARPRDKKLF
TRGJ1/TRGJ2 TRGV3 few TGTGCCACCTGGGACAGGCCGAGGGCTGGAGATTATAAGAAACTCTTT CATWDRPRAGDYKKLF
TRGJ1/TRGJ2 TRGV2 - TGTGCCACCTGGGACGGGCCTCATTATAAGAAACTCTTT CATWDGPHYKKLF
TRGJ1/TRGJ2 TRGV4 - TGTGCCACCTGGGATGGGGGGGAAAGTTATAAGAAACTCTTT CATWDGGESYKKLF
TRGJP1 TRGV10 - TGTGCTGCGTGGGATGAGGAAGGTTGGTTCAAGATATTT CAAWDEEGWFKIF
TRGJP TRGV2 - TGTGCCACCTGGGACGTGGGGCAAGAGTTGGGCAAAAAAATCAAGGTATTT CATWDVGQELGKKIKVF
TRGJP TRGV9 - TGTGCCTTGTGGGAGGTGTCGGAAGAGTTGGGCAAAAAAATCAAGGTATTT CALWEVSEELGKKIKVF
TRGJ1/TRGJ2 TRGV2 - TGTGCCACCTGGGACGACGAATATTACAAGAAACTCTTT CATWDDEYYKKLF
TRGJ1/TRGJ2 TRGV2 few TGTGCCACCTGGGACGGGCGGGGGTATAAGAAACTCTTT CATWDGRGYKKLF
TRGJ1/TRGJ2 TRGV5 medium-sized TGTGCCACCTGGGACAGGCGTGGGTATTATAAGAAACTCTTT CATWDRRGYYKKLF
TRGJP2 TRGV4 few TGTGCCACCTGGGATGGCCATAGTGATTGGATCAAGACGTTT CATWDGHSDWIKTF
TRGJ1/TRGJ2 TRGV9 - TGTGCCTTGTGGGAGGCCCACAATAAGAAACTCTTT CALWEAHNKKLF
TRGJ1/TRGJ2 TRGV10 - TGTGCTGCGTGGACTTCTTATTATAAGAAACTCTTT CAAWTSYYKKLF
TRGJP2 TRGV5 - TGTGCCACCTGGGACAGGCCGTATAGTAGTGATTGGATCAAGACGTTT CATWDRPYSSDWIKTF
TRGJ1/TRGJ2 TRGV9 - TGTGCCTTGTGGGTGTCCTCCATTTATTATAAGAAACTCTTT CALWVSSIYYKKLF